This T cell receptor beta chain is drawn from a study of blood T cell repertoires in COVID-19. Background on the study: The origin of the acute and convalescent COVID-19 samples was the United States, Italy and Spain. PBMCs, B-cell-depleted T cells, or T cells provided the cDNA or gDNA that made up the material.

Authors' processing steps: Amplification of reference gene primers provided the estimated nucleated cell counts. Generated by immunoSEQ multiplex PCR, the TCRdb table keeps only in-frame clones and is missing some. D and trimming come from the DNA, and the V and J calls and clone size come from that table. The sample has 100,000 to 150,000 clones, 60% to 75% seen once. Germline CDR1 and CDR2: GTSNPN and SVGIG (reference sequence). The J segment lost 6 bases and the V segment lost 1 base, leaving 3 bases of the junction unmatched. This CDR3 has 12 amino acids. V usage is TRBV30 and J usage is TRBJ2-7; the match to TRBD1 covers 7 bases. Sequencing used peripheral blood. This TCR was recovered from a woman aged 70-85 years with acute or convalescent COVID-19. The CDR3 loop reads CAWSGTGIEQYF. Written as DNA, the CDR3 is TGTGCCTGGAGTGGGACAGGTATCGAGCAGTACTTC.